This T cell receptor beta chain appears in the sequencing data of a study of T cell responses to AZD1222 COVID-19 vaccine. Whole-study results and caveats: The reported proportion of spike-specific TCRs targeting unmutated variant regions was nearly half. CD4 TCRs linked to vaccination spanned spike, dominating at 160-218 and 743-854. Scientists sampled the repertoires only once the peak T cell response had passed. Vaccination with two AZD1222 doses was followed by a rise in Spike-specific TCR breadth and depth.

Measured with immunoSEQ multiplex PCR; TCRdb has only the in-frame clones, and not every one. The sample carries about 160,000 clones, around 94% recorded once. A note on this clone: Its target is unknown.

CDR1 KGHSH and CDR2 LQKENI come from the germline V gene. There are 13 residues in the CDR3. V lost 4 bases to trimming and J lost 4 bases, with 10 bases between them. The origin of this receptor is an adult in good health. The gene calls are TRBV18 and TRBJ1-2; TRBD1 might be the D (6 bases). This specimen consisted of peripheral blood, obtained on day 0 of AZD1222 vaccination. The CDR3 is CASSQDSVYGYTF. The DNA for the CDR3 is TGTGCCAGCTCACAGGACAGTGTCTATGGCTACACCTTC.